This T cell receptor (beta chain) was obtained from a study of cytomegalovirus exposure and HLA in healthy donors. PCR employed 60 Vbeta and 13 Jbeta primers. The repertoire was sequenced with immunoSEQ multiplex PCR; TCRdb's copy has only in-frame clones and lacks some. The sample has 90,000 to 120,000 clones, roughly 79% seen once; the top ten hold 5.8%. The trim removed 4 bases at V and 6 bases at J, leaving 12 bases unmatched. The CDR3 length is 15 residues. CDR1 and CDR2 (germline): LNHDA, SQIVND (reference sequence). Findings and limits, study-wide: When analyzed later, a missense DCLRE1C variant was found to be linked to TCR beta V- and J-gene trimming. What was likely a sequencing artifact was a cluster of highly shared sequence variants.

In regard to this clone: Antigen specificity is unknown.

This receptor was obtained from a man in his sixties in good health and CMV-seropositive. The chain couples TRBV19 to TRBJ2-7; 7 nucleotides line up with TRBD1. The source material was PBMCs. In DNA, the CDR3 is TGTGCCAGTAGTACACTGACAGGGTCCCTTCTCGAGCAGTACTTC. Translated, it gives CASSTLTGSLLEQYF.